This T cell receptor beta chain was sequenced for a study of identical twins. After template switching added a universal primer site, the resulting cDNA carried unique molecular identifiers. TCRdb itself ran the 5' RACE reads through MiXCR, one entry per CDR3 protein. The repertoire holds 450,000 or so distinct CDR3 sequences, with approximately 14% as singletons. Germline CDR1 is SGHVS and CDR2 is FQNEAQ. There are 16 residues in the CDR3. The J segment lost 0 bases and the V segment lost 10 bases, leaving 8 bases of the junction unmatched. The same specimen was also included in a second study, on yellow fever vaccine responses in identical twins. That paper states: It has been reported that, in twins, the vaccine T cell response seemed partly convergent and partly personalized.

The sample taken for sequencing was CD4+ T cells sorted from blood. The chain employs TRBV7-8 and TRBJ2-2; 10 positions match TRBD2. The receptor was isolated from a woman aged 18-35 years in good health. This chain's CDR3 is CATSGRDLTNTGELFF. CDR3 nucleotide sequence: TGTGCCACTAGCGGGAGAGATTTGACGAACACCGGGGAGCTGTTTTTT. Supplemented by reference TRBV7-8 and TRBJ2-2, the full variable domain reads GAGVSQSPRYKVAKRGQDVALRCDPISGHVSLFWYQQALGQGPEFLTYFQNEAQLDKSGLPSDRFFAERPEGSVSTLKIQRTQQEDSAVYLCATSGRDLTNTGELFFGEGSRLTVL.